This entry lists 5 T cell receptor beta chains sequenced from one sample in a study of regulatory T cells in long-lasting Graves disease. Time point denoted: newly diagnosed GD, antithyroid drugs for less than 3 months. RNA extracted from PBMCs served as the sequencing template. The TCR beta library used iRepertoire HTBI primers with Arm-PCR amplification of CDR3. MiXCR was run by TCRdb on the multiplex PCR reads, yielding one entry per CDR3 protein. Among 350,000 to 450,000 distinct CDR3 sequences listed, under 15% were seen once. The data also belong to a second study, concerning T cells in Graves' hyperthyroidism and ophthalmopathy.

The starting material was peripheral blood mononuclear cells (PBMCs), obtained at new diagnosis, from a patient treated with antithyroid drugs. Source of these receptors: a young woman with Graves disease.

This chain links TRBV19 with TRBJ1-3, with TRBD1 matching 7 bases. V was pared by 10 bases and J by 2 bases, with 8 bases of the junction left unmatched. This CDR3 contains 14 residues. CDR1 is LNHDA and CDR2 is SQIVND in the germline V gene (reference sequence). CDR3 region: CATLPGQPGNTIYF. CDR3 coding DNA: TGTGCCACCCTTCCGGGACAGCCTGGAAACACCATATATTTT.

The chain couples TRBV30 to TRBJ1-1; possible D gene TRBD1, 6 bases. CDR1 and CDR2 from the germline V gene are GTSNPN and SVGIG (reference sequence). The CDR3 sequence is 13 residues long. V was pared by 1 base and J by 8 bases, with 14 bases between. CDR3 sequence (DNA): TGTGCCTGGAGTGGGGGGCTAGGAATCGAAGCTTTCTTT. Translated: CAWSGGLGIEAFF.

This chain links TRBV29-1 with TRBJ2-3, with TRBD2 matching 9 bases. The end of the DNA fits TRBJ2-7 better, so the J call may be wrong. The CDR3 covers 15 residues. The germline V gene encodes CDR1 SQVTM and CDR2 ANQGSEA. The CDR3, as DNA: TGCAGCGTTGCCGGGACTAGCATCAAAACCTACGAGCAGTACTTC. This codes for CSVAGTSIKTYEQYF.

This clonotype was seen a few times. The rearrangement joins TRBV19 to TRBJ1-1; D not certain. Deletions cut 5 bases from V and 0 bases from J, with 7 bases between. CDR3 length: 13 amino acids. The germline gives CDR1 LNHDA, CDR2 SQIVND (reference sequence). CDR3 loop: CASSGRMNTEAFF. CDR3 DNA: TGTGCCAGTAGTGGGAGGATGAACACTGAAGCTTTCTTT.

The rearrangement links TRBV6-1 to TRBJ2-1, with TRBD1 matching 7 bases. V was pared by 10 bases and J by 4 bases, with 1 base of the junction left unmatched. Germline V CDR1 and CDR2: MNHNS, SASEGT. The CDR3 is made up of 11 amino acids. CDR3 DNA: TGTGCCACGGGACAGTACAATGAGCAGTTCTTC. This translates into CATGQYNEQFF.